These T cell receptor beta chains were read from a single sample in a study of early T cells in non-severe SARS-CoV-2 infection. TCRdb analysed the 5' RACE reads with MiXCR anew, one entry per CDR3 protein. The table records approximately 52,000 distinct CDR3 sequences, over 7% of them present only once. The sequencing sample was made of whole blood. All receptors come from an adult who was a healthcare worker with PCR-confirmed SARS-CoV-2 infection or an uninfected control (not recorded which). CDR3s leave out the opening cysteine and the closing phenylalanine or tryptophan. The size entry is marked missing in some rows and otherwise reads once, few, many or a size class.

v_call	j_call	clone_size	cdr3_aa
TRBV19	TRBJ2-1	-	ASSHRDRQNEQF
TRBV6-2/TRBV6-3	TRBJ1-5	-	ASSRQFNQPQH
TRBV11-2	TRBJ2-3	many	ASSLAADTQY
TRBV11-2	TRBJ1-5	few	ASSLGADLHSNQPQH
TRBV4-1	TRBJ2-6	many	ASSYSGANVLT
TRBV7-3	TRBJ2-7	many	ASSPGLRSGEQY
TRBV29-1	TRBJ2-7	-	SVWGQGTEQY
TRBV11-2	TRBJ1-2	many	ASSLGGANYGYT
TRBV4-2	TRBJ2-7	few	ASSQGGRGKLHYEQY
TRBV3-1	TRBJ2-7	-	ASSQTLDEQY
TRBV5-1	TRBJ2-3	-	ASSPYESTDTQY
TRBV10-3	TRBJ1-5	many	AISESTLGGFNQPQH
TRBV7-6	TRBJ2-2	-	ASRPAGSGSTGELF
TRBV7-9	TRBJ2-5	few	ASSRDRGKEETQY
TRBV21-1	TRBJ2-7	-	ASSNGRTFSYEQY
TRBV18	TRBJ1-4	few	ASSPARTGEKLF
TRBV7-6	TRBJ2-3	few	ASSSLAGGPTDTQY
TRBV15	TRBJ2-5	many	ATSRVGGQGATQVEGQY
TRBV27	TRBJ2-7	many	ASSFLRVGYEQY
TRBV4-1	TRBJ1-4	-	ASSHTGTDEKLF
TRBV6-2/TRBV6-3	TRBJ1-1	-	ASRTTGSSEAF
TRBV27	TRBJ2-1	few	ASSLQGTYNEQF
TRBV6-2/TRBV6-3	TRBJ2-1	few	ASSVTGEQF
TRBV27	TRBJ2-7	-	ASSSGGSYEQY
TRBV24-1	TRBJ2-1	many	ATSDFHEQF
TRBV29-1	TRBJ1-2	-	SVGAGLGVGYT
TRBV9	TRBJ2-2	many	ATSLQPNTGELF
TRBV25-1	TRBJ1-6	-	ASRGDRSNSPLH
TRBV29-1	TRBJ2-3	few	SARQGTDTQY
TRBV14	TRBJ1-1	-	ASGGANTEAF
TRBV7-9	TRBJ2-7	many	ASSSAGGPYEQY
TRBV5-1	TRBJ2-5	-	ASSVGTGAGVETQY
TRBV20-1	TRBJ2-5	-	SARRQGRSRETQY
TRBV18	TRBJ2-1	-	ASSPAGGEQF
TRBV6-5	TRBJ2-7	many	ASRPLPYPGQGDEQY
TRBV7-3	TRBJ2-1	many	ASSLAGGAGNEQF
TRBV7-8	TRBJ2-4	-	ASSLQRRGAARNIQY
TRBV9	TRBJ1-2	many	ASSVRVQGNYGYT
TRBV5-6	TRBJ1-6	-	ASSDGQGNSPLH